This TCR beta chain was recorded in a study of immune heterogeneity within non-small cell lung tumors. At the level of the study: Of all tumors, 4 turned out to be squamous cell carcinomas, ten to eleven were non-squamous carcinomas and 1 was not otherwise specified. Overall study findings and caveats: Patients largely differed in their high-frequency T-cell receptor beta clonotypes.

The germline V gene encodes CDR1 SQVTM and CDR2 ANQGSEA. The CDR3 length is 14 residues. The V and J ends lost 3 bases and 5 bases, in that order; junction bases with no gene match: 10. By frequency in the sample, this clonotype is medium-sized (0.01 to 0.1%). Its antigen is currently unknown. Multiplex PCR was performed with 32 V and 13 J primers, and it amplified TCR beta CDR3. Each CDR3 protein gets one entry after TCRdb re-called the multiplex PCR reads with MiXCR. The data show 5,000 to 6,500 distinct CDR3 sequences, with about a fifth seen just once and approximately 15% held by the top ten. Bulk tumor genomic DNA (600 ng per sample) served as template. Collection of several biopsies per primary tumor, spaced far apart, took place during surgery. Patients had untreated, newly diagnosed non-small cell lung cancer and underwent curative surgery.

This chain links TRBV29-1 with TRBJ2-7; 7 bases agree with TRBD1. Sequencing was carried out using lung tumor tissue. The TCR comes from a man between 60 and 75 years old with non-small cell lung cancer. The CDR3 spells CSVEGEGAKDEQYF. CDR3 DNA sequence: TGCAGCGTTGAGGGAGAGGGGGCGAAAGACGAGCAGTACTTC.